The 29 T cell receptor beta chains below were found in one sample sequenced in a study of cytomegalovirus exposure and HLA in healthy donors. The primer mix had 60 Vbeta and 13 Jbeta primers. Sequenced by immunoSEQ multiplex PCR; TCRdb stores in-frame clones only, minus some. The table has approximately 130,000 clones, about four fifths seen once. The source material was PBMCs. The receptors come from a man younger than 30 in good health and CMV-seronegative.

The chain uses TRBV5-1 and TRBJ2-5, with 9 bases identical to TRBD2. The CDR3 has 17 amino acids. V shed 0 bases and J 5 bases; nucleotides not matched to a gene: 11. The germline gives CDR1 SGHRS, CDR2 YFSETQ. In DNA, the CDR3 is TGCGCCAGCAGCTTGGGCACCTCGGGACTAGCCGTCGAGACCCAGTACTTC. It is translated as CASSLGTSGLAVETQYF.

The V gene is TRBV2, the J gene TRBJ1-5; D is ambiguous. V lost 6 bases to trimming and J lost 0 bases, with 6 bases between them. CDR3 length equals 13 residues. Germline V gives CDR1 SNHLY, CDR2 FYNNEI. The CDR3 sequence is CASRGASNQPQHF. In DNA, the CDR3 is TGTGCCAGCAGAGGAGCTAGCAATCAGCCCCAGCATTTT.

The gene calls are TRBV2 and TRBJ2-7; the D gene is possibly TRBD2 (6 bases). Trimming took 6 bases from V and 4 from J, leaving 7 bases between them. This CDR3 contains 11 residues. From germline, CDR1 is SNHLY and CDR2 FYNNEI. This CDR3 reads CASREGYEQYF. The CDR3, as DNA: TGTGCCAGCAGGGAGGGGTACGAGCAGTACTTC.

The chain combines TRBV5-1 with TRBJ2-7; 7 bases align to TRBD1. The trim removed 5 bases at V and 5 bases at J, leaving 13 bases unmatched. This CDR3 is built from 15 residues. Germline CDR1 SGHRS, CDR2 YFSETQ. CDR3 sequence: CASRQRQGFRDEQYF. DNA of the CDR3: TGCGCCAGCAGACAACGACAGGGCTTTCGGGACGAGCAGTACTTC. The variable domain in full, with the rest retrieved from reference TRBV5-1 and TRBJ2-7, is KAGVTQTPRYLIKTRGQQVTLSCSPISGHRSVSWYQQTPGQGLQFLFEYFSETQRNKGNFPGRFSGRQFSNSRSEMNVSTLELGDSALYLCASRQRQGFRDEQYFGPGTRLTVT.

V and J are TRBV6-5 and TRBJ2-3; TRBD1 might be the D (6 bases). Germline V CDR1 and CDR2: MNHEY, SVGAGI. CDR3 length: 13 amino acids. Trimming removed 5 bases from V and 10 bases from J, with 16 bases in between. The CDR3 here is CASSTTQGSAQYF. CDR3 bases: TGTGCCAGCAGTACTACACAGGGTAGTGCGCAGTATTTT.

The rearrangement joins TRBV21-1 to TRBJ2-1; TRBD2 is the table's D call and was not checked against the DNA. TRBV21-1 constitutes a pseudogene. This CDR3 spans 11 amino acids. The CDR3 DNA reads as TGTGCCAGCGGGGGGGGAAATGAGCAGTTCTTC. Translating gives CASGGGNEQFF.

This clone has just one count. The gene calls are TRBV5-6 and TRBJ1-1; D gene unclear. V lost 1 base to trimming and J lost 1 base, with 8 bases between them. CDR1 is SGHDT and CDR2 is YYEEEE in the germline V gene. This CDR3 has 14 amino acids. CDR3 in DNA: TGTGCCAGCAGCTTGTTGCCAGGGAACACTGAAGCTTTCTTT. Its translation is CASSLLPGNTEAFF. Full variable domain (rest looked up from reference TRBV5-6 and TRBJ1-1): DAGVTQSPTHLIKTRGQQVTLRCSPKSGHDTVSWYQQALGQGPQFIFQYYEEEERQRGNFPDRFSGHQFPNYSSELNVNALLLGDSALYLCASSLLPGNTEAFFGQGTRLTVV.

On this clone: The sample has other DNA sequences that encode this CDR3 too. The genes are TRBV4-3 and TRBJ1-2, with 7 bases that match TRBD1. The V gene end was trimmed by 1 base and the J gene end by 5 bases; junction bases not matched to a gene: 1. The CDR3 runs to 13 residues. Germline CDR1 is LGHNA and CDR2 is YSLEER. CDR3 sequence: CASSQGQGYGYTF. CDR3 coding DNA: TGCGCCAGCAGCCAAGGACAGGGTTATGGCTACACCTTC.

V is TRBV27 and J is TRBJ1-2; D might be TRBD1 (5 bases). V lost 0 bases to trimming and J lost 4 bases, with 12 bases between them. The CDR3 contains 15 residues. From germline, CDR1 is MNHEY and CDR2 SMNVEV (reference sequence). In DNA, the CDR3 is TGTGCCAGCAGTTTATCCCTGGGGGGGACCTATGGCTACACCTTC. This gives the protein CASSLSLGGTYGYTF.

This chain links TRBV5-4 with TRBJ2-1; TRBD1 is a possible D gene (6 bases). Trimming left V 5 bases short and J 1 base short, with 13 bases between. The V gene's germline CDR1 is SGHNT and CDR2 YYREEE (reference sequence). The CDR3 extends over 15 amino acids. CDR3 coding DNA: TGTGCCAGCAGTGTGGGGACACGGTCCTACAATGAGCAGTTCTTC. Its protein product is CASSVGTRSYNEQFF.

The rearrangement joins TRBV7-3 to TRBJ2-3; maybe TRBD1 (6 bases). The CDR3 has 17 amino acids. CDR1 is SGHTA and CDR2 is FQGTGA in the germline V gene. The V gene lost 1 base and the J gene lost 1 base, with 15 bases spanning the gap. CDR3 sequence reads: CASSLISGSGGTDTQYF. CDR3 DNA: TGTGCCAGCAGCTTAATTTCGGGCTCAGGGGGCACAGATACGCAGTATTTT.

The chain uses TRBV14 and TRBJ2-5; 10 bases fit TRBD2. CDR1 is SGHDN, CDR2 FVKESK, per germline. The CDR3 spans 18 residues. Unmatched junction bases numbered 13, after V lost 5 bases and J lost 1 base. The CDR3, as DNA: TGTGCCAGCAGCACCGCCCTCTTTTTAGCGGGGGGCCAAGAGACCCAGTACTTC. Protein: CASSTALFLAGGQETQYF. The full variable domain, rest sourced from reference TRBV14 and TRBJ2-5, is EAGVTQFPSHSVIEKGQTVTLRCDPISGHDNLYWYRRVMGKEIKFLLHFVKESKQDESGMPNNRFLAERTGGTYSTLKVQPAELEDSGVYFCASSTALFLAGGQETQYFGPGTRLLVL.

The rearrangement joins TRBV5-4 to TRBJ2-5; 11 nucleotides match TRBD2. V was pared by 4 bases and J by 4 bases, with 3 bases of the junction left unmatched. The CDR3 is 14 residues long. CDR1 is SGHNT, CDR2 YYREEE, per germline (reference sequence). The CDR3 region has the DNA TGTGCCAGCAGCCTAGCGGGGGGCGGAGAGACCCAGTACTTC. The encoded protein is CASSLAGGGETQYF.

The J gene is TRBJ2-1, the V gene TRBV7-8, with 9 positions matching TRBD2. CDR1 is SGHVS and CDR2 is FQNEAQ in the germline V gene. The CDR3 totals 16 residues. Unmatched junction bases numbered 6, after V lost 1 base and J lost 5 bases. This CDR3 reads CASSLDWLAGNNEQFF. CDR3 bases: TGTGCCAGCAGCTTAGATTGGCTAGCGGGGAACAATGAGCAGTTCTTC.

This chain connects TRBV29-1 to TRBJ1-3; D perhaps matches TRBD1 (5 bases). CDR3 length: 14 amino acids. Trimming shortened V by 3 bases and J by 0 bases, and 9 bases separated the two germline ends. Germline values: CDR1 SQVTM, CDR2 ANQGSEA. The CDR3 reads CSVDGDYSGNTIYF. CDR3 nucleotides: TGCAGCGTTGACGGGGACTACTCTGGAAACACCATATATTTT.

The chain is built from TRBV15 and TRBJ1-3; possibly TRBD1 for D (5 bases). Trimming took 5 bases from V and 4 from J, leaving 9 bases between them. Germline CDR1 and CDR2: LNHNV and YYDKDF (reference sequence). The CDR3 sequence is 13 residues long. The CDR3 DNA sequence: TGTGCCACCAGCGGGGGACTGGGAAACACCATATATTTT. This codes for CATSGGLGNTIYF.

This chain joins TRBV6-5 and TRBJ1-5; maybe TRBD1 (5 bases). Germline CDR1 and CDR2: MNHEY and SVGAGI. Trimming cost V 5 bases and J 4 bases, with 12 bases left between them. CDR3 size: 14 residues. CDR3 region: CASSTTGANQPQHF. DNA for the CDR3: TGTGCCAGCAGTACCACAGGAGCAAATCAGCCCCAGCATTTT.

CDR3 protein: CASSPTGELNQPQHF. CDR3 nucleotides: TGTGCCAGCAGCCCGACAGGGGAGTTAAATCAGCCCCAGCATTTT. The rearrangement uses TRBV9 and TRBJ1-5; 8 bases line up with TRBD1. V lost 4 bases to trimming and J lost 4 bases; unmatched junction nucleotides: 7. Germline CDR1 and CDR2: SGDLS and YYNGEE. CDR3 size: 15 residues. Looking up the rest from reference TRBV9 and TRBJ1-5 gives the full variable domain: DSGVTQTPKHLITATGQRVTLRCSPRSGDLSVYWYQQSLDQGLQFLIQYYNGEERAKGNILERFSAQQFPDLHSELNLSSLELGDSALYFCASSPTGELNQPQHFGDGTRLSIL.

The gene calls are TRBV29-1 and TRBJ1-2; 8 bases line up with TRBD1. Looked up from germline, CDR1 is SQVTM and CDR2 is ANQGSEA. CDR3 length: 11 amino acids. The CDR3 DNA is TGCAGGGCCGGACAGGGAGGAGGCTACACCTTC. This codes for CRAGQGGGYTF.

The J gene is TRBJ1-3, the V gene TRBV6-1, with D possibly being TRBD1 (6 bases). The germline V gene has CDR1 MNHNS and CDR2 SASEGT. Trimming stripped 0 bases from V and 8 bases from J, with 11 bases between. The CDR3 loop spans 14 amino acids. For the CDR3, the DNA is TGTGCCAGCAGTGAAGCGCGGGGGGGCGACACCATATATTTT. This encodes CASSEARGGDTIYF.

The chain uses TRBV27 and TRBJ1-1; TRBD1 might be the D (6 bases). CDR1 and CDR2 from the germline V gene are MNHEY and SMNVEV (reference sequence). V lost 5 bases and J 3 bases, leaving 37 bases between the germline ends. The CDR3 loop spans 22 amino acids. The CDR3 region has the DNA TGTGCCAGCAGTCCCTCCCGTCACAGGGCGGCAGTAGTTTCTCTAGTAGACACTGAAGCTTTCTTT. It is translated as CASSPSRHRAAVVSLVDTEAFF.

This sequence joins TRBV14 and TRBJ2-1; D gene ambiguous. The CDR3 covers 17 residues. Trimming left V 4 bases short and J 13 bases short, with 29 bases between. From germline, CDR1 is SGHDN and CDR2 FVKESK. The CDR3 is CASSPRVRILRSMDQFF. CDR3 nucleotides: TGTGCCAGCAGCCCCCGGGTCCGGATCTTGAGGTCCATGGATCAGTTCTTC.

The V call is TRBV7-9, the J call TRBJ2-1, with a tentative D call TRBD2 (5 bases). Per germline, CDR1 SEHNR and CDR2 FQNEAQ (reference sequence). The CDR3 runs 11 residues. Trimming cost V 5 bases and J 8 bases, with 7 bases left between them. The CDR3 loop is CASSREDEQFF. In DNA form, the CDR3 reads TGTGCCAGCAGCCGGGAAGATGAGCAGTTCTTC.

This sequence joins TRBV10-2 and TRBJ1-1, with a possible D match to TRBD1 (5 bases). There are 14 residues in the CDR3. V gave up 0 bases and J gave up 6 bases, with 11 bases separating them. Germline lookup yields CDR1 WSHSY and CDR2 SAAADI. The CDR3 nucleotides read TGCGCCAGCAGTGAGTCGGCAGGGTTGGCTGAAGCTTTCTTT. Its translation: CASSESAGLAEAFF.

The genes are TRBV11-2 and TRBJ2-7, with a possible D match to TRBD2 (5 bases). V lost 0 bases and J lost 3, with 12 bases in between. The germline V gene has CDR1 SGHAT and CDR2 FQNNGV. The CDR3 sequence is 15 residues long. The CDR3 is CASSLDPASYYEQYF. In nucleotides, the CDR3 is TGTGCCAGCAGCTTAGATCCGGCTAGCTACTACGAGCAGTACTTC.

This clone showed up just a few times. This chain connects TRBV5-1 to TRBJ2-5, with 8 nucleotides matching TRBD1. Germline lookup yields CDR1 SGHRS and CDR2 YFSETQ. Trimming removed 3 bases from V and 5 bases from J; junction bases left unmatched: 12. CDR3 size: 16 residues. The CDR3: CASSSGGQGGRETQYF. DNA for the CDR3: TGCGCCAGCAGCTCCGGTGGACAGGGAGGTAGGGAGACCCAGTACTTC.

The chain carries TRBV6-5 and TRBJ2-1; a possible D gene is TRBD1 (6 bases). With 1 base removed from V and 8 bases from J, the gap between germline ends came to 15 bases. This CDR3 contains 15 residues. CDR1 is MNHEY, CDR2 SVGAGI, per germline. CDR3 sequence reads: CASSYLLQGRDEQFF. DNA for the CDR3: TGTGCCAGCAGTTACTTGTTACAGGGTCGGGATGAGCAGTTCTTC.

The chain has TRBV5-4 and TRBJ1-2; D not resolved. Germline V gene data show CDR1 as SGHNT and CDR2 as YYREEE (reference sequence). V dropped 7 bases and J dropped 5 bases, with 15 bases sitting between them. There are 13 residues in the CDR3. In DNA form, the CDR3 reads TGTGCCAGCTCGCGGACGGCGGGATATGGCTACACCTTC. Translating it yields CASSRTAGYGYTF. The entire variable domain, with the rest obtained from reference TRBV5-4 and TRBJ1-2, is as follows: ETGVTQSPTHLIKTRGQQVTLRCSSQSGHNTVSWYQQALGQGPQFIFQYYREEENGRGNFPPRFSGLQFPNYSSELNVNALELDDSALYLCASSRTAGYGYTFGSGTRLTVV.

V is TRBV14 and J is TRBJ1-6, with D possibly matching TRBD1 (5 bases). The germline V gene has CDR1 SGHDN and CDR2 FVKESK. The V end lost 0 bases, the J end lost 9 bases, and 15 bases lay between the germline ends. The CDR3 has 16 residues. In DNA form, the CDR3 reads TGTGCCAGCAGCCAAGATCTGGGACTGACCACTTCACCCCTCCACTTT. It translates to CASSQDLGLTTSPLHF.